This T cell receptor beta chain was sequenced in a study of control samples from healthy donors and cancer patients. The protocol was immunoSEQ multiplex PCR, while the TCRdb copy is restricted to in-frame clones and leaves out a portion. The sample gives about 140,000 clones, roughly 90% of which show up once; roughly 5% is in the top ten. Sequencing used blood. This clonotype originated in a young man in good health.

The CDR3 region is CASSQYTDTQYF. The CDR3 coding sequence is TGCGCCAGCAGCCAATACACAGATACGCAGTATTTT. The rearrangement uses TRBV4-1 and TRBJ2-3, with D hard to call. CDR3 size: 12 residues. The germline V gene encodes CDR1 MGHRA and CDR2 YSYEKL. Trimming removed 2 bases at V and 2 bases at J, with 2 bases between.